This T cell receptor beta chain is from a study of blood T cells in healthy people across ages. Whole-study results and caveats: The percentage of naive T cells correlated strongly with TCR beta diversity.

Germline values: CDR1 SGHTA, CDR2 FQGNSA. V dropped 5 bases and J dropped 2; count of bases not matched to a gene: 10. The CDR3 contains 17 residues. For this clonotype: Antigen specificity is unknown.

Sample-barcoded 5' priming and a J-beta primer mix drove a second PCR of about 6 to 12 cycles. The study obtained at least 2.5 million CDR3-containing paired-end reads from every sample. TCRdb fed the 5' RACE reads into MiXCR, producing one record per CDR3 protein. The data hold roughly 2 million distinct CDR3 sequences, with 49% observed a single time. The source of this sequence is a woman aged 40 to 50 in good health. The gene calls are TRBV7-2 and TRBJ2-3, with 10 bases fitting TRBD2. The sequenced sample was blood. The CDR3 nucleotides read TGTGCCAGCAGCCCACGGGGTAGCGGGGGGTTCACAGATACGCAGTATTTT. Protein product: CASSPRGSGGFTDTQYF.